One and the same sample provided the 27 T cell receptor beta chains below, sequenced in a study of T cell responses to AZD1222 COVID-19 vaccine. Repertoires were generated with immunoSEQ multiplex PCR, while TCRdb's copy carries only in-frame clones and drops some. The sample consists of around 160,000 clones, approximately 94% of them appearing once. Sequenced here: peripheral blood, sampled on day 0 of AZD1222 vaccination. These receptor sequences come from an adult in good health.

This chain links TRBV25-1 with TRBJ1-5; 7 bases are a match to TRBD1. The CDR3 is made up of 14 amino acids. Losses at the gene ends were 8 bases for V and 7 bases for J; bases not matched to a gene: 11. The germline V gene encodes CDR1 MGHDK and CDR2 SYGVNS. The CDR3 is CASRRDSRRQPQHF. Written as DNA, the CDR3 is TGTGCCAGCCGACGGGACAGCCGAAGGCAGCCCCAGCATTTT. Full variable domain (missing parts from reference TRBV25-1 and TRBJ1-5): EADIYQTPRYLVIGTGKKITLECSQTMGHDKMYWYQQDPGMELHLIHYSYGVNSTEKGDLSSESTVSRIRTEHFPLTLESARPSHTSQYLCASRRDSRRQPQHFGDGTRLSIL.

This chain joins TRBV4-1 and TRBJ2-3, with unresolved D. CDR3 size: 15 residues. Trimming took 2 bases from V and 3 from J, leaving 12 bases between them. From germline, CDR1 is MGHRA and CDR2 YSYEKL. The CDR3: CASSQTSRRTDTQYF. The CDR3 DNA is TGCGCCAGCAGCCAAACTTCCCGTCGTACAGATACGCAGTATTTT.

This clone showed up just once. V and J are TRBV19 and TRBJ2-2, with D uncertain. V lost 8 bases, J lost 1 base, and 5 bases lay in between. Germline CDR1 and CDR2: LNHDA and SQIVND (reference sequence). This CDR3 contains 12 residues. The CDR3 bases are TGTGCCAGTCTGGAGAACACCGGGGAGCTGTTTTTT. This sequence encodes CASLENTGELFF.

This clone was found once. J is TRBJ1-2 and V is TRBV3-1 (or the pseudogene TRBV3-2), with TRBD1 as a possible D gene (5 bases). The CDR3 consists of 20 residues. V shed 0 bases and J shed 7 bases, with 30 bases lying between them. The germline gives CDR1 LGHDT, CDR2 YNNKEL (reference sequence). CDR3 coding DNA: TGTGCCAGCAGCCAAGACGGGGGGAGGGTCAGTCGCAGTGGGGTAGTTGGCTACACCTTC. It yields the protein CASSQDGGRVSRSGVVGYTF.

The table lists this clone with a count of one. This sequence joins TRBV19 and TRBJ1-1; 7 positions match TRBD1. Germline V gene sequence: CDR1 LNHDA, CDR2 SQIVND (reference sequence). This CDR3 is 17 amino acids long. V lost 6 bases to trimming and J lost 0 bases; unmatched junction nucleotides: 13. Here the CDR3 reads CASRGAGGDLMNTEAFF. The CDR3 DNA reads TGTGCCAGTAGAGGTGCAGGGGGGGATTTGATGAACACTGAAGCTTTCTTT.

The V call is TRBV7-8, the J call TRBJ1-1; TRBD1 is a possible D gene (6 bases). Germline CDR1 SGHVS, CDR2 FQNEAQ. CDR3 length: 16 residues. V shed 1 base and J shed 6 bases, with 18 bases lying between them. CDR3 nucleotides: TGTGCCAGCAGCTTAGGTTTTGGGACATGGATGCCTGAAGCTTTCTTT. It specifies CASSLGFGTWMPEAFF.

The CDR3 region has the DNA TGTGCCAGCAGCTTGTTAATTTTGGGACAGAGTGGCGAGCAGTACTTC. Encoded protein: CASSLLILGQSGEQYF. The gene calls are TRBV5-4 and TRBJ2-7; 7 bases line up with TRBD1. Trimming removed 1 base from V and 6 bases from J; junction bases left unmatched: 13. The CDR3 sequence is 16 residues long. Germline CDR1 is SGHNT and CDR2 is YYREEE (reference sequence).

The V call is TRBV9, the J call TRBJ2-1; D possibly uses TRBD1 or TRBD2 (5 bases each). Germline values: CDR1 SGDLS, CDR2 YYNGEE. CDR3 length: 17 residues. V was trimmed by 0 bases and J by 9 bases, leaving 22 bases between them. CDR3 residues: CASSVAKRSGPESEQFF. CDR3 DNA sequence: TGTGCCAGCAGCGTAGCTAAAAGGTCGGGGCCGGAAAGTGAGCAGTTCTTC.

The genes are TRBV12-3 or TRBV12-4 and TRBJ1-1; D might be TRBD1 (5 bases). The CDR3 runs 11 residues. V was clipped by 3 bases and J by 8 bases, with 7 bases between them. The DNA of the CDR3 is TGTGCCAGCAGTTTGGGGCAAGAAGCTTTCTTT. This gives the protein CASSLGQEAFF.

V usage is TRBV24-1 and J usage is TRBJ1-6, with D unclear. CDR3 length: 14 amino acids. Trimming took off 4 bases at V and 5 bases at J, with 8 bases between the two ends. CDR1 is KGHDR and CDR2 is SFDVKD in the germline V gene. CDR3 sequence reads: CATSENRDNSPLHF. The CDR3 bases are TGTGCCACCAGTGAAAACCGTGATAATTCACCCCTCCACTTT.

The chain employs TRBV7-8 and TRBJ2-1, with 9 nucleotides matching TRBD2. The germline V gene has CDR1 SGHVS and CDR2 FQNEAQ. Germline trimming cut 4 bases from V and 9 bases from J; bases unmatched to any gene: 10. The CDR3 runs 15 residues. The CDR3 region is CASSWREGHDTEQFF. CDR3 in DNA: TGTGCCAGCAGCTGGCGGGAGGGCCACGATACTGAGCAGTTCTTC.

The rearrangement links TRBV20-1 to TRBJ2-1, with no clear D. The CDR3 loop spans 10 amino acids. V lost 5 bases and J lost 8, with 7 bases in between. CDR1 and CDR2 (germline): DFQATT, SNEGSKA (reference sequence). The CDR3 loop reads CSAAPDEQFF. CDR3 in DNA: TGCAGTGCTGCGCCGGATGAGCAGTTCTTC.

The chain recombines TRBV6-5 with TRBJ2-5; 13 bases line up with TRBD2. Germline values: CDR1 MNHEY, CDR2 SVGAGI. The CDR3 sequence is 15 residues long. With V trimmed by 5 bases and J by 4 bases, 4 bases remained unmatched. The DNA for the CDR3 is TGTGCCAGCAGTCGGACTAGCGGGAGAGCAGAGACCCAGTACTTC. It translates to CASSRTSGRAETQYF.

This clone was seen a few times. This chain uses TRBV6-4 with TRBJ2-3, with 8 positions matching TRBD2. This CDR3 spans 14 amino acids. Germline lookup yields CDR1 MRHNA and CDR2 SNTAGT. The V segment lost 4 bases and the J segment 0 bases; nucleotides outside the gene matches: 0. The CDR3 nucleotides are TGTGCCAGCAGTGCTAGCGGGAGCACAGATACGCAGTATTTT. Residues: CASSASGSTDTQYF.

The J gene is TRBJ1-1, the V gene TRBV27; perhaps TRBD1 as D (5 bases). Germline V CDR1 and CDR2: MNHEY, SMNVEV (reference sequence). V lost 8 bases to trimming and J lost 4 bases, with 14 bases between them. This CDR3 comprises 13 residues. The CDR3, as DNA: TGTGCCAGCTTGTTAAATGGGGGCACTGAAGCTTTCTTT. This translates into CASLLNGGTEAFF.

The V and J genes are TRBV15 and TRBJ2-3, with D unresolved. V was pared by 1 base and J by 2 bases, with 4 bases between. The CDR3 is 13 amino acids. Looked up from germline, CDR1 is LNHNV and CDR2 is YYDKDF (reference sequence). In nucleotides, the CDR3 is TGTGCCACCAGCAGAGTTATCACAGATACGCAGTATTTT. It is translated as CATSRVITDTQYF.

This clone was detected once. The gene calls are TRBV18 and TRBJ1-4, with D unclear. The V gene lost 3 bases and the J gene lost 1 base, with 6 bases spanning the gap. Germline CDR1 is KGHSH and CDR2 is LQKENI. This CDR3 is 14 amino acids long. Here the CDR3 DNA reads TGTGCCAGCTCACCCGGGCGAACTAATGAAAAACTGTTTTTT. It codes for CASSPGRTNEKLFF. Drawing the rest from reference TRBV18 and TRBJ1-4, the complete variable domain is NAGVMQNPRHLVRRRGQEARLRCSPMKGHSHVYWYRQLPEEGLKFMVYLQKENIIDESGMPKERFSAEFPKEGPSILRIQQVVRGDSAAYFCASSPGRTNEKLFFGSGTQLSVL.

The chain employs TRBV27 and TRBJ2-1, with 8 bases matching TRBD2. This CDR3 region has 13 residues. V shed 9 bases and J 10 bases; nucleotides not matched to a gene: 11. Germline V CDR1 and CDR2: MNHEY, SMNVEV (reference sequence). This CDR3 reads CARSGSQGWEQFF. The CDR3 DNA follows: TGTGCCAGGAGCGGGAGCCAAGGGTGGGAGCAGTTCTTC.

The J gene is TRBJ1-4, the V gene TRBV5-5; D not resolved. Germline V gene data show CDR1 as SGHKS and CDR2 as YYEKEE (reference sequence). Trimming took 4 bases from V and 6 from J, leaving 16 bases between them. The CDR3 has 15 residues. The CDR3 region has the DNA TGTGCCAGCAGCAACGATATGGTCCGGGATGAAAAACTGTTTTTT. This gives the protein CASSNDMVRDEKLFF.

The chain uses TRBV25-1 and TRBJ2-1; 7 nucleotides line up with TRBD2. V shed 3 bases, J shed 1 base, and the junction held 6 bases outside the gene matches. The length of the CDR3 is 16 residues. Germline V lookup: CDR1 MGHDK, CDR2 SYGVNS. CDR3 loop: CASSEGGSISYNEQFF. The CDR3 DNA reads as TGTGCCAGCAGTGAGGGCGGGAGTATTTCCTACAATGAGCAGTTCTTC.

This chain uses TRBV12-3 or TRBV12-4 with TRBJ1-6; possible D gene TRBD1, 5 bases. The CDR3 covers 13 residues. Trimming removed 5 bases from V and 9 bases from J, with 11 bases in between. The CDR3 coding sequence is TGTGCCAGCAGTCGAGACGGGGGTTCACCCCTCCACTTT. It is translated as CASSRDGGSPLHF.

This chain connects TRBV4-1 to TRBJ1-4; 7 bases agree with TRBD1. This CDR3 has 17 amino acids. Germline CDR1 is MGHRA and CDR2 is YSYEKL. The junction had 10 bases not matched to a gene; V was cut back by 0 bases and J by 6 bases. DNA for the CDR3: TGCGCCAGCAGCCAAGATCCGACGAGCAGGGGGGATGAAAAACTGTTTTTT. Encoded protein: CASSQDPTSRGDEKLFF.

This clone came up once. V and J are TRBV27 and TRBJ2-2; the D gene is possibly TRBD2 (5 bases). Trimming took off 7 bases at V and 5 bases at J, with 11 bases between the two ends. Germline assignment: CDR1 MNHEY and CDR2 SMNVEV (reference sequence). CDR3 size: 13 residues. DNA of the CDR3: TGTGCCAGCACCTCCACGGGGACCGGGGAGCTGTTTTTT. It is translated as CASTSTGTGELFF.

J is TRBJ1-1 and V is TRBV10-3, with a tentative D call TRBD1 (5 bases). Germline loops: CDR1 ENHRY, CDR2 SYGVKD. V was clipped by 0 bases and J by 5 bases, with 10 bases between them. This CDR3 spans 14 amino acids. CDR3 sequence reads: CAISESMGGTEAFF. CDR3 bases: TGTGCCATCAGTGAGTCCATGGGGGGGACTGAAGCTTTCTTT.

The chain couples TRBV18 to TRBJ1-1; D possibly corresponds to TRBD1 (5 bases). The V and J ends lost 0 bases and 10 bases respectively, with 15 bases between them. This CDR3 has 14 amino acids. CDR1 and CDR2 (germline): KGHSH, LQKENI. The CDR3 here is CASSPPLRSGGAFF. The CDR3 DNA follows: TGTGCCAGCTCACCACCCCTACGTTCGGGGGGAGCTTTCTTT.

V gene TRBV30 combines with J gene TRBJ2-3; 12 bases map to TRBD2. V was pared by 4 bases and J by 1 base, with 6 bases of the junction left unmatched. The CDR3 is 16 residues long. Germline values: CDR1 GTSNPN, CDR2 SVGIG (reference sequence). The CDR3 is CAWTSGRAAGTDTQYF. DNA for the CDR3: TGTGCCTGGACTAGCGGGAGGGCCGCGGGCACAGATACGCAGTATTTT.

The genes are TRBV19 and TRBJ2-7; maybe TRBD1 (7 bases). Per the germline V gene, CDR1 is LNHDA and CDR2 is SQIVND (reference sequence). V was clipped by 2 bases and J by 1 base, with 12 bases between them. The CDR3 covers 15 residues. CDR3 in DNA: TGTGCCAGTAGTATAACCCCAGGGGGGTCCTACGAGCAGTACTTC. Translation: CASSITPGGSYEQYF.